These 24 T cell receptor beta chains originate from one sample sequenced in a study of T cell repertoires in cytomegalovirus infection. From the reads, TCRdb called clonotypes with MiXCR, one entry per CDR3 protein. The data hold 900,000 to 950,000 distinct CDR3 sequences, with less than 40% observed a single time. These receptors' targets are unknown. The sample consisted of cultured CD8+ T cells from PBMCs, taken from culture after CMV antigen stimulation. These TCRs come from a human donor in good health (CMV status not recorded). Some clones in this sample may be carry-over from other donors' samples.

The rearrangement uses TRBV9 and TRBJ2-3, with TRBD1 identical over 7 bases. The germline V gene has CDR1 SGDLS and CDR2 YYNGEE. The junction had 10 bases not matched to a gene; V was cut back by 6 bases and J by 0 bases. The CDR3 loop spans 16 amino acids. The CDR3 DNA sequence: TGTGCCAGCATCCCCCCGCACAGGGGTAGCACAGATACGCAGTATTTT. Its translation: CASIPPHRGSTDTQYF.

This clonotype occurred many times. The chain carries TRBV6-6 and TRBJ1-2; 10 nucleotides agree with TRBD1. V dropped 6 bases and J dropped 6; count of bases not matched to a gene: 16. The CDR3 loop spans 17 amino acids. CDR1 is MNHNY and CDR2 is SVGAGI in the germline V gene (reference sequence). The CDR3 DNA reads as TGTGCCAGCAGCCCTCGCGGAACCGGGACAGGGGAGGATGGCTACACCTTC. This encodes CASSPRGTGTGEDGYTF.

The chain links TRBV12-3 or TRBV12-4 to TRBJ2-2; no clear D gene. Trimming took 10 bases from V and 7 from J, leaving 13 bases between them. The CDR3 totals 12 residues. The CDR3 region has the DNA TGTGCCATTTTTAAACCGGGCGGGGAGCTGTTTTTT. Translated: CAIFKPGGELFF.

This clonotype was counted between two and nine times. This chain joins TRBV7-6 and TRBJ1-3; D not resolved. V was shortened by 6 bases and J by 7 bases, with 7 bases between the two germline ends. The CDR3 is made up of 11 amino acids. The germline gives CDR1 SGHVS, CDR2 FNYEAQ. CDR3 residues: CASRQSNTIYF. CDR3 in DNA: TGTGCCAGCAGACAGTCCAACACCATATATTTT.

The CDR3 DNA reads TGTGCCAGTAGTCCGACAGCTGGGGCCAACGTCCTGACTTTC. Amino acids: CASSPTAGANVLTF. The chain carries TRBV19 and TRBJ2-6; perhaps TRBD1 as D (5 bases). Germline CDR1 and CDR2: LNHDA and SQIVND (reference sequence). The V and J ends lost 5 bases and 2 bases respectively, with 7 bases between them. CDR3 length equals 14 residues.

This clonotype was counted between two and nine times. The J gene is TRBJ1-1, the V gene TRBV11-2; D remains unclear. The length of the CDR3 is 16 residues. Germline-derived CDR1 and CDR2 are SGHAT and FQNNGV. Trimming stripped 5 bases from V and 1 base from J, with 17 bases between. The CDR3 loop reads CASSPWRRDTNTEAFF. DNA for the CDR3: TGTGCCAGCAGCCCCTGGCGAAGGGATACGAACACTGAAGCTTTCTTT.

This clonotype was detected once. This chain uses TRBV13 with TRBJ2-7, with TRBD2 matching 13 bases. CDR1 PRHDT and CDR2 FYEKMQ come from the germline V gene (reference sequence). V was clipped by 5 bases and J by 4 bases; unmatched bases: 8. CDR3 length: 16 amino acids. The chain's CDR3 is CASSPGAGLAGYEQYF. The DNA for the CDR3 is TGTGCCAGCAGCCCAGGGGCGGGACTAGCGGGATACGAGCAGTACTTC.

The chain carries TRBV7-9 and TRBJ2-6, with D possibly called TRBD1 or TRBD2 (7 bases each). The CDR3 has 20 amino acids. The ends were cut back, 3 bases at V and 4 bases at J, with 25 bases in the middle. Per the germline V gene, CDR1 is SEHNR and CDR2 is FQNEAQ (reference sequence). The CDR3 spells CASSFPRGGHVFAGANVLTF. The CDR3, as DNA: TGTGCCAGCAGCTTCCCCAGGGGGGGGCATGTATTCGCCGGGGCCAACGTCCTGACTTTC.

The CDR3 nucleotides are TGTGCCGTCCGGGGGAAATCCTACGAGCAGTACTTC. Translating it yields CAVRGKSYEQYF. The chain has TRBV19 and TRBJ2-7, with a possible D match to TRBD2 (6 bases). V was shortened by 11 bases and J by 1 base, with 12 bases between the two germline ends. The CDR3 runs to 12 residues. Germline CDR1 and CDR2: LNHDA and SQIVND (reference sequence).

The genes are TRBV28 and TRBJ1-2, with D perhaps matching TRBD1 (6 bases). The CDR3 has 14 residues. The V gene lost 6 bases and the J gene lost 3 bases, with 14 bases spanning the gap. CDR1 is MDHEN and CDR2 is SYDVKM in the germline V gene. The CDR3 DNA reads as TGTGCCAGCAGCCCCACAGGGAGTGACTATGGCTACACCTTC. It yields the protein CASSPTGSDYGYTF.

A note on this clonotype: This may be a read error, as it is one base from a much larger clone. The V gene is TRBV10-3, the J gene TRBJ2-3; 10 positions agree with TRBD2. Trimming removed 2 bases from V and 5 bases from J; junction bases left unmatched: 4. This CDR3 has 15 amino acids. In germline, CDR1 is ENHRY, CDR2 SYGVKD. CDR3 bases: TGTGCCATCAGTGAGCGAGCGGGAGGGATAGATACGCAGTATTTT. It encodes CAISERAGGIDTQYF.

Ten or more counts support this clonotype. The rearrangement links TRBV7-2 to TRBJ2-7; maybe TRBD1 (5 bases). Looked up from germline, CDR1 is SGHTA and CDR2 is FQGNSA. The CDR3 sequence is 14 residues long. V was clipped by 1 base and J by 6 bases, with 13 bases between them. CDR3 protein: CASSLGRAGPEQYV. Here the CDR3 DNA reads TGTGCCAGCAGCTTAGGACGGGCAGGGCCCGAGCAGTACGTC.

This rearrangement joins TRBV10-3 to TRBJ1-1; D remains ambiguous. Trimming left V 7 bases short and J 3 bases short, with 12 bases between. CDR3 size: 13 residues. Germline CDR1 ENHRY, CDR2 SYGVKD. In DNA form, the CDR3 reads TGTGCCATCATCTCGGACGTGGACACTGAAGCTTTCTTT. This sequence encodes CAIISDVDTEAFF.

The rearrangement links TRBV27 to TRBJ1-1, with a weak D call TRBD1 (5 bases). CDR1 is MNHEY and CDR2 is SMNVEV in the germline V gene (reference sequence). V was pared by 2 bases and J by 9 bases, with 10 bases between. The CDR3 has 12 amino acids. Written as DNA, the CDR3 is TGTGCCAGCAGTTTACGCCGGGGCCAAGCTTTCTTT. It encodes CASSLRRGQAFF.

This rearrangement joins TRBV5-6 to TRBJ1-5; D is undetermined. CDR3 length: 15 residues. Germline V CDR1 and CDR2: SGHDT, YYEEEE. V dropped 0 bases and J dropped 3 bases, with 10 bases sitting between them. The CDR3 here is CASSLGYGNNQPQHF. CDR3 sequence (DNA): TGTGCCAGCAGCTTGGGGTATGGTAACAATCAGCCCCAGCATTTT.

The J gene is TRBJ2-1, the V gene TRBV19, with 8 nucleotides matching TRBD2. Germline V gene sequence: CDR1 LNHDA, CDR2 SQIVND (reference sequence). This CDR3 comprises 15 residues. V trimming: 4 bases; J trimming: 0 bases; junction bases outside the gene matches: 2. CDR3 nucleotides: TGTGCCAGTAGTACCCGGGGGGGCTCCTACAATGAGCAGTTCTTC. It yields the protein CASSTRGGSYNEQFF.

Only a few counts were recorded for this clonotype. The rearrangement joins TRBV2 to TRBJ1-5; the D gene is possibly TRBD1 (5 bases). The CDR3 spans 14 residues. The germline CDR1 and CDR2 sequences are SNHLY and FYNNEI. Trimming removed 11 bases from V and 2 bases from J, with 16 bases in between. The CDR3 loop is CAGTSGLGNQPQHF. The DNA for the CDR3 is TGTGCCGGGACCAGTGGTTTGGGCAATCAGCCCCAGCATTTT.

The rearrangement links TRBV7-4 to TRBJ1-6; weak D call: TRBD1 (6 bases). Germline lookup yields CDR1 SGHVT and CDR2 SQSDAQ. V lost 2 bases and J lost 7, with 9 bases in between. There are 14 residues in the CDR3. The CDR3 loop is CASSLWDTNSPLHF. CDR3 coding DNA: TGTGCCAGCAGCTTATGGGACACGAATTCACCCCTCCACTTT. Drawing the rest from reference TRBV7-4 and TRBJ1-6, the complete variable domain is GAGVSQSPRYKVAKRGRDVALRCDSISGHVTLYWYRQTLGQGSEVLTYSQSDAQRDKSGRPSGRFSAERPERSVSTLKIQRTEQGDSAVYLCASSLWDTNSPLHFGNGTRLTVT.

The sample holds many counts of this clonotype. The chain recombines TRBV6-6 with TRBJ2-2; 8 nucleotides line up with TRBD2. The germline V gene has CDR1 MNHNY and CDR2 SVGAGI (reference sequence). The CDR3 spans 17 residues. The J segment lost 1 base and the V segment lost 7 bases, leaving 11 bases of the junction unmatched. The CDR3: CASKGPAGELNTGELFF. Here the CDR3 DNA reads TGTGCCAGCAAAGGCCCAGCGGGGGAGTTGAACACCGGGGAGCTGTTTTTT.

CDR3 bases: TGTGCCAGCAGTCCCCAGGGGCCCGGGGAGCTGTTTTTT. Its translation: CASSPQGPGELFF. The V and J genes are TRBV12-3 or TRBV12-4 and TRBJ2-2; TRBD1 might be the D (6 bases). This CDR3 comprises 13 residues. V lost 5 bases and J 6 bases, leaving 10 bases between the germline ends.

This chain connects TRBV12-3 or TRBV12-4 to TRBJ2-7; D remains unclear. The V and J ends lost 3 bases and 1 base respectively, with 7 bases between them. This CDR3 has 13 amino acids. The CDR3 loop is CASSFPRSYEQYV. The CDR3 nucleotides read TGTGCCAGCAGTTTTCCCCGTTCCTACGAGCAGTACGTC.

This clonotype has a handful of counts. J is TRBJ2-3 and V is TRBV4-1; no firm D call. V lost 3 bases and J lost 6, with 16 bases in between. CDR3 length: 15 residues. The germline CDR1 and CDR2 sequences are MGHRA and YSYEKL. The CDR3 nucleotides read TGCGCCAGCAGCCACCGGACCCGGCTCGGGGATACGCAGTATTTT. Amino acids: CASSHRTRLGDTQYF.

This clonotype was seen more than once but under ten times. The chain joins TRBV7-9 to TRBJ2-3; a weak D match, TRBD2 (6 bases). The CDR3 is 13 residues long. Germline V gives CDR1 SEHNR, CDR2 FQNEAQ (reference sequence). V gave up 9 bases and J gave up 0 bases, with 10 bases separating them. CDR3 bases: TGTGCCAGTAGGAGGGATAGCACAGATACGCAGTATTTT. Encoded protein: CASRRDSTDTQYF.

This clonotype was counted between two and nine times. The rearrangement uses TRBV15 and TRBJ1-5; a weak D match, TRBD1 (5 bases). The CDR3 consists of 16 residues. Germline V lookup: CDR1 LNHNV, CDR2 YYDKDF (reference sequence). V was clipped by 1 base and J by 1 base, with 11 bases between them. The CDR3 reads CATSRAVGGSNQPQHF. The CDR3 DNA sequence: TGTGCCACCAGCAGAGCGGTTGGGGGAAGCAATCAGCCCCAGCATTTT.